This TCR beta chain was recorded in a study of spatial heterogeneity in lung cancer. Many counts were recorded for this clonotype. Antigen unknown. With the library built for alpha chains, this beta chain is off target and its frequency is not meaningful. Time point of the sample: sample taken at primary tumor resection. Untreated early-stage non-small cell lung cancer patients, over 55 in total, were the donors. Sequencing covered unsorted whole RNA taken from tumor, nontumor lung or frozen PBMC. CDR3 length: 12 amino acids. V dropped 5 bases and J dropped 6 bases, with 7 bases sitting between them. Germline CDR1 reads SGHTA; CDR2 reads FQGTGA. Study-wide points: Counts of expanded alpha and beta TCRs within tumors tracked the tumor nonsynonymous mutation count.

MiXCR, applied by TCRdb to the 5' RACE reads, yields one record per CDR3 protein. This sample has 13,000 or so distinct CDR3 sequences, with 5.6% found just once. The source of this sequence is a female donor with early-stage non-small cell lung cancer. The material sequenced was lung tumor tissue, taken at surgery. This chain uses TRBV7-3 with TRBJ2-2; D is undetermined. The CDR3: CASSRDAGELFF. Written as DNA, the CDR3 is TGTGCCAGCAGCCGAGATGCCGGGGAGCTGTTTTTT.